This T cell receptor beta chain was documented in a study of molecular identifiers for immune sequencing clone quantification. Turning to this clonotype: What it binds is unknown.

TCRdb processed the PCR reads anew with MiXCR; each CDR3 protein has one entry. Here the sample spans some 580,000 distinct CDR3 sequences, about 25% being singletons. V shed 3 bases and J 2 bases; nucleotides not matched to a gene: 3. The CDR3 loop spans 14 amino acids. Per the germline V gene, CDR1 is SGHDT and CDR2 is YYEEEE. With RNA at 10%, 30% or 50%, naive CD8 libraries came from approximately 20,000 to 1,000,000 sorted cells. The authors sorted naive CD8 T cells as CD8+CD4-CCR7+CD45RA+. Study-wide findings and caveats: In naive cells, under 1% of molecules belonged to clones above 20 RNA copies, against over 99% in effector cells. Spiked Jurkat TCR RNA equal to one cell could reportedly be picked out among some 1 million naive cells.

V is TRBV5-6 and J is TRBJ2-7, with 9 bases that match TRBD2. This receptor was obtained from a human donor in good health. Some libraries in this study had Jurkat cell RNA spiked in. The sequencing sample was made of naive CD8+ T cells from blood, with Jurkat cell RNA spiked in. Subset described: FACS-sorted CD8+CD4-CCR7+CD45RA+ naive T cells. Here the CDR3 reads CASSWAGGTYEQYF. CDR3 coding DNA: TGTGCCAGCAGCTGGGCGGGGGGGACCTACGAGCAGTACTTC.